What follows are 6 T cell receptor beta chains derived from one specimen sequenced in a study of human T cells and chemical hapten exposure. TCRdb re-derived calls from the RACE reads in MiXCR, one entry per CDR3 protein. Among 380,000 or so distinct CDR3 sequences, 4% to 5.5% were seen once, and the ten largest hold approximately 2.3%. Time point of the sample: patch test 1, 2 weeks after DPC sensitization. The treatment denotes: therapeutic diphenylcyclopropenone sensitization with weekly scalp DPC. The sequenced sample was whole blood, obtained in connection with sensitization to the hapten diphenylcyclopropenone (DPC). All receptors come from a woman in her forties or fifties with alopecia areata. Some clones in this sample may be carry-over from other donors' samples.

There are many counts of this clonotype. V is TRBV29-1 and J is TRBJ2-3; D is ambiguous. Germline loops: CDR1 SQVTM, CDR2 ANQGSEA. V lost 1 base and J 2 bases, leaving 13 bases between the germline ends. This CDR3 has 15 amino acids. Written as DNA, the CDR3 is TGCAGCGTTGAAGGACACCCCAAGGACACAGATACGCAGTATTTT. Translating gives CSVEGHPKDTDTQYF.

Only a few counts were recorded for this clonotype. This rearrangement joins TRBV6-5 to TRBJ2-2; D perhaps matches TRBD2 (6 bases). In germline, CDR1 is MNHEY, CDR2 SVGAGI. This CDR3 is 16 amino acids long. V was cut by 4 bases and J by 1 base, with 13 bases left in between. The CDR3 nucleotides read TGTGCCAGCAGTTCGCCTGGGGGGATGAACACCGGGGAGCTGTTTTTT. Protein: CASSSPGGMNTGELFF.

This clonotype was counted at least ten times. The rearrangement uses TRBV12-3 or TRBV12-4 and TRBJ1-6; D unclear. Trimming removed 3 bases from V and 6 bases from J, with 9 bases in between. This CDR3 comprises 14 residues. The CDR3 nucleotides read TGTGCCAGCAGTTTCGACCTGATTAATTCACCCCTCCACTTT. Translating gives CASSFDLINSPLHF.

The table lists this clonotype with many counts. This chain links TRBV6-2 or TRBV6-3 with TRBJ1-5; D is unclear. V was cut by 4 bases and J by 1 base, with 2 bases left in between. The CDR3 has 12 amino acids. Germline V lookup: CDR1 MNHEY, CDR2 SVGEGT. CDR3 protein: CASSWSNQPQHF. The CDR3 nucleotides read TGTGCCAGCAGTTGGAGCAATCAGCCCCAGCATTTT.

This clonotype was picked up a small number of times. V usage is TRBV27 and J usage is TRBJ2-1; 7 bases fit TRBD2. This CDR3 is 14 amino acids long. Germline V CDR1 and CDR2: MNHEY, SMNVEV (reference sequence). Trimming removed 2 bases from V and 8 bases from J; junction bases left unmatched: 6. The CDR3, as DNA: TGTGCCAGCAGTTTACCGGGAGGTAGGGATGAGCAGTTCTTC. Encoded protein: CASSLPGGRDEQFF.

This clonotype was recorded many times. This chain links TRBV27 with TRBJ2-1; the match to TRBD1 covers 8 bases. With V trimmed by 5 bases and J by 5 bases, 8 bases remained unmatched. Germline V CDR1 and CDR2: MNHEY, SMNVEV (reference sequence). This CDR3 has 15 amino acids. CDR3 in amino acids: CASSPQGAPHNEQFF. The CDR3 nucleotides read TGTGCCAGCAGTCCCCAGGGGGCGCCCCACAATGAGCAGTTCTTC.